A selection of T cell receptor beta chains follows, all from one sample in a study of OX40 agonist ivuxolimab in advanced cancers. TCRdb's table, derived via immunoSEQ multiplex PCR, lists solely in-frame clones and lacks some. The profile covers approximately 91,000 clones, with around 87% appearing a single time and 4.5% to 5.5% taken by the ten largest. The specimen was CD4+ or CD8+ T cells sorted from blood, collected in a trial of the OX40 agonist ivuxolimab. All receptors come from an adult with an advanced solid tumor such as melanoma, head and neck, liver or kidney cancer. Both conserved end residues are part of each CDR3. The D gene is left open where the match is weak. The size entry is marked missing in some rows and otherwise reads once, few, many or a size class.

v_gene	d_gene	j_gene	abundance	CDR3nt	CDR3aa
TRBV5-4	NA	TRBJ1-1	NA	TGTGCCAGCAGCTTGGGGGGGTTTAGGAGAACTGAAGCTTTCTTT	CASSLGGFRRTEAFF
TRBV19	NA	TRBJ2-3	NA	TGTGCCAGTAGTTGGCGGGGTCCCTCCACAGATACGCAGTATTTT	CASSWRGPSTDTQYF
TRBV6-1	NA	TRBJ1-5	NA	TGTGCCAGCAGTGCGGACTTCAATCAGCCCCAGCATTTT	CASSADFNQPQHF
TRBV29-1	NA	TRBJ2-1	once	TGCAGCGTTGAAAAGAACAGGCTATACAATGAGCAGTTCTTC	CSVEKNRLYNEQFF
TRBV5-1	TRBD1	TRBJ2-1	NA	TGCGCCAGCAGCTTGGCCCCGGGACAGGGTCGTAATGAGCAGTTCTTC	CASSLAPGQGRNEQFF
TRBV19	NA	TRBJ2-5	NA	TGTGCCAGTAGTATAAAACGATTACCCGGACAAGAGACCCAGTACTTC	CASSIKRLPGQETQYF
TRBV19	NA	TRBJ2-3	once	TGTGCCAGTAGTATGAACGTTTACACAGATACGCAGTATTTT	CASSMNVYTDTQYF
TRBV27	NA	TRBJ2-7	NA	TGTGCCAGCAGTCCTAGGACTGCATCCTACGAGCAGTACTTC	CASSPRTASYEQYF
TRBV27	TRBD1	TRBJ1-5	NA	TGTGCCAGCAGTTTCGGACAGGGGGCGTCGAGCAATCAGCCCCAGCATTTT	CASSFGQGASSNQPQHF
TRBV30	NA	TRBJ2-5	NA	TGTGCCTGGAGTTTGTCGGCCCAAGAGACCCAGTACTTC	CAWSLSAQETQYF
TRBV30	NA	TRBJ2-6	NA	TGTGCCTGGAGTGTACTAAGACTGAGAGGGGCCAACGTCCTGACTTTC	CAWSVLRLRGANVLTF
TRBV2	NA	TRBJ1-1	NA	TGTGCCAGCCAAAGGGACTGGAACACTGAAGCTTTCTTT	CASQRDWNTEAFF
TRBV5-1	TRBD1	TRBJ1-4	NA	TGCGCCAGCAGCCAAGGGGGCGCGGTAACTAATGAAAAACTGTTTTTT	CASSQGGAVTNEKLFF
TRBV11-2	TRBD1	TRBJ1-3	NA	TGTGCCAGCAGCCTAGACAGGGCTGGAAACACCATATATTTT	CASSLDRAGNTIYF
TRBV28	TRBD1	TRBJ1-1	NA	TGTGCCAGCAGTTTAAGACAGGGGATGAACACTGAAGCTTTCTTT	CASSLRQGMNTEAFF
TRBV5-5	NA	TRBJ1-1	NA	TGTGCCAGCAGCTTGAGGGAGGGATACACTGAAGCTTTCTTT	CASSLREGYTEAFF
TRBV30	NA	TRBJ2-5	NA	TGTGCCTGGAGCCTTAAAAAGGGGGACCCTGACTTC	CAWSLKKGDPDF
TRBV6-1	NA	TRBJ1-1	NA	TGTGCCAGCATATCTTCAGGTACCACTGAAGCTTTCTTT	CASISSGTTEAFF
TRBV28	NA	TRBJ1-3	once	TGTGCCAGCAGTTTACTCGGGGGAGATGGAAACACCATATATTTT	CASSLLGGDGNTIYF
TRBV2	NA	TRBJ2-1	NA	TGTGCCAGTGAGCAGGAGTTCTCCTACAATGAGCAGTTCTTC	CASEQEFSYNEQFF
TRBV30	NA	TRBJ2-3	NA	TGTGCCTGGAGTCACCCCAGAGTAGGCACAGATACGCAGTATTTT	CAWSHPRVGTDTQYF
TRBV27	TRBD2	TRBJ2-1	NA	TGTGCCAGCAGAAGGACTAGCGCGCAGGGGAATGAGCAGTTCTTC	CASRRTSAQGNEQFF
TRBV19	TRBD1	TRBJ1-4	NA	TGTGCCAGTACCCCAACCGGGACAGCTAATGAAAAACTGTTTTTT	CASTPTGTANEKLFF
TRBV2	NA	TRBJ2-1	once	TGTGCCAGCACCGCGGGCTCCTACAATGAGCAGTTCTTC	CASTAGSYNEQFF
TRBV5-1	NA	TRBJ2-6	NA	TGCGCCAGCAGCCCCCAATCTGGGGCCAACGTCCTGACTTTC	CASSPQSGANVLTF
TRBV11-2	TRBD2	TRBJ2-7	NA	TGTGCCAGCACCTCGGGAGCGGGATTTTCCTACGAGCAGTACTTC	CASTSGAGFSYEQYF
TRBV11-1	TRBD2	TRBJ2-1	NA	TGTGCCAGCAGCTTTAGCGGGAGGGCCATTAATGAGCAGTTCTTC	CASSFSGRAINEQFF
TRBV28	TRBD1	TRBJ2-2	NA	TGTGCCAGCAGTTGGGGACAGATTTACACCGGGGAGCTGTTTTTT	CASSWGQIYTGELFF
TRBV7-9	TRBD2	TRBJ2-6	NA	TGTGCCAGCAGCTTACTGCGGGGGTCCTCTGGGGCCAACGTCCTGACTTTC	CASSLLRGSSGANVLTF
TRBV18	TRBD2	TRBJ2-5	NA	TGTGCCAGCGCGGGGGTGGCTAGCGGTTCCCAAGAGACCCAGTACTTC	CASAGVASGSQETQYF
TRBV9	NA	TRBJ1-3	NA	TGTGCCAGCAGCGCTTCAGCCGTAGGAAACACCATATATTTT	CASSASAVGNTIYF
TRBV2	TRBD2	TRBJ2-1	NA	TGTGCCAGCAGTGAACTAGCGGGAGCGGGTGAGCAGTTCTTC	CASSELAGAGEQFF
TRBV6-1	NA	TRBJ1-5	NA	TGTGCCAGCAGTGAAGGGCCGTTAACGAATCAGCCCCAGCATTTT	CASSEGPLTNQPQHF
TRBV4-3	NA	TRBJ1-5	NA	TGCGCCAGCAGCCAAGACCAAAATCAGCCCCAGCATTTT	CASSQDQNQPQHF
TRBV6-4	NA	TRBJ1-6	once	TGTGCCAGCAGTGACGGCCACTTT	CASSDGHF
TRBV6-5	NA	TRBJ1-6	NA	TGTGCCAGCAAGTTAGGCACCACACCCCTCCACTTT	CASKLGTTPLHF
TRBV5-4	TRBD1	TRBJ2-5	NA	TGTGCCAGCAGCTCCGGGGACAGGGCCCAAGAGACCCAGTACTTC	CASSSGDRAQETQYF
TRBV19	TRBD2	TRBJ2-5	once	TGTGCCAGTAGTATAGCCAGCGGGAGTGAGACCCAGTACTTC	CASSIASGSETQYF
TRBV5-1	TRBD1	TRBJ2-2	NA	TGCGCCAGCAGCTTGAGGCAGGGGGACACCGGGGAGCTGTTTTTT	CASSLRQGDTGELFF
TRBV7-2	NA	TRBJ2-1	NA	TGTGCCAGCAGCCGGGGCCGCGTCTCCTACAATGAGCAGTTCTTC	CASSRGRVSYNEQFF
TRBV14	NA	TRBJ2-3	NA	TGTGCCAGCAGCCAAGATCAAGGGTTAACAGATACGCAGTATTTT	CASSQDQGLTDTQYF
TRBV11-3	NA	TRBJ2-7	NA	TGTGCCAGCAGCTTAGGATTGTCCGGGATAAGCTCCTACGAGCAGTACTTC	CASSLGLSGISSYEQYF
TRBV7-8	NA	TRBJ2-2	NA	TGTGCCAGCAGCCTTACCCGGGGTCGGAACACCGGGGAGCTGTTTTTT	CASSLTRGRNTGELFF
TRBV5-1	NA	TRBJ2-5	NA	TGCGCCAGCAGCTTGGAGTCGGAGACCCAGTACTTC	CASSLESETQYF
TRBV9	TRBD2	TRBJ2-2	NA	TGTGCCAGCAGCGTTAGCGGGAGGGGAACCGGGGAGCTGTTTTTT	CASSVSGRGTGELFF
TRBV5-1	TRBD1	TRBJ1-1	NA	TGCGCCAGCAGCCCCCTGGACAGGGGGCGAAACACTGAAGCTTTCTTT	CASSPLDRGRNTEAFF
TRBV4-3	NA	TRBJ2-3	once	TGCGCCAGCAGCCAAGAATCCGGGCTCACAGATACGCAGTATTTT	CASSQESGLTDTQYF
TRBV6-6	NA	TRBJ1-3	once	TGTGCCAGCAGTTACCAGGGGACTTCTGGAAACACCATATATTTT	CASSYQGTSGNTIYF
TRBV7-8	NA	TRBJ1-6	NA	TGTGCCAGCAGCCGAACAATATATAATTCACCCCTCCACTTT	CASSRTIYNSPLHF
TRBV2	TRBD1	TRBJ2-7	NA	TGTGCCAGCAGAAGACAGGGGAGTTCCTACGAGCAGTACTTC	CASRRQGSSYEQYF
TRBV19	NA	TRBJ1-2	NA	TGTGCCAGTACCCTCCAGTCAGGTCCCTATGGCTACACCTTC	CASTLQSGPYGYTF
TRBV4-3	NA	TRBJ1-3	NA	TGCGCCAGCAGCCCCGGACCTCCCTCCTCTGGAAACACCATATATTTT	CASSPGPPSSGNTIYF
TRBV10-3	NA	TRBJ1-2	few	TGTGCCATCAGTGAGTCCCCTAACTATGGCTACACCTTC	CAISESPNYGYTF
TRBV5-1	TRBD1	TRBJ1-4	NA	TGCGCCAGCAGCACGGGGACAGCCGGAAGGGAAAAACTGTTTTTT	CASSTGTAGREKLFF
TRBV7-2	NA	TRBJ2-5	NA	TGTGCCAGCAGCTTAGGGGCAGCTTACCCCCCCATTGAAGAGACCCAGTACTTC	CASSLGAAYPPIEETQYF
TRBV6-1	NA	TRBJ1-1	NA	TGTGCCAGCAGTTCAACACTAGAACAGACTGAAGCTTTCTTT	CASSSTLEQTEAFF
TRBV19	NA	TRBJ2-4	NA	TGTGCCAGTACCCCGGCGGACCTAGGGGCCAAAAACATTCAGTACTTC	CASTPADLGAKNIQYF
TRBV30	TRBD1	TRBJ1-4	NA	TGTGCACCAGAGGGACAGATTAATGAAAAACTGTTTTTT	CAPEGQINEKLFF
TRBV30	NA	TRBJ1-2	NA	TGTGCCTGGAGTTTTTGGACAGCTAACTATGGCTACACCTTC	CAWSFWTANYGYTF
TRBV6-1	NA	TRBJ2-5	once	TGTGCCAGCAGTCCCCGGACTCAAGAAGAGACCCAGTACTTC	CASSPRTQEETQYF